The sequence of this T cell receptor beta chain was determined in a study of shared T cell receptors in the human thymus. This clone came up a few times. Measured with immunoSEQ multiplex PCR; TCRdb has only the in-frame clones, and not every one. The table has some 660,000 clones, over 75% seen once; the top ten hold 0.0094%. A further study also used this sample, focusing on human thymus T cells. Turning to that study: Samples came from healthy Finnish infants during open corrective cardiac surgery. Resections that were taken during corrective heart surgery supplied the thymus tissue. Usage of V and J genes appeared biased in thymic and blood repertoires. Unrelated people showed highly overlapping thymic repertoires, related research reported.

The TCR originated in a boy less than two years old with a congenital heart defect. The sequencing sample was made of thymocytes.

The CDR3 spells CASSLYPTVGNQPQHF. CDR3 bases: TGTGCCAGCAGTTTGTATCCAACTGTAGGCAATCAGCCCCAGCATTTT. This chain links TRBV27 with TRBJ1-5, with D unresolved. The CDR3 is 16 amino acids. Germline CDR1 reads MNHEY; CDR2 reads SMNVEV (reference sequence). Trimming shortened V by 3 bases and J by 2 bases, and 14 bases separated the two germline ends.